This T cell receptor beta chain was profiled in a study of STAT5B mutations in CD4+ large granular lymphocyte leukemia. Notes on this clone: No antigen is known for it.

General observations from the study: 8/27 top patient clones versus 2/35 control clones were TRBV06-family.

The CDR3 length is 15 residues. Germline CDR1 reads SGHRS; CDR2 reads YFSETQ. V was pared by 4 bases and J by 3 bases, with 8 bases of the junction left unmatched. Clones were read by immunoSEQ multiplex PCR, and TCRdb kept only the in-frame ones, dropping some. The table includes 20,000 to 25,000 clones, 60% to 80% detected once. The sample comprised CD4+ T cells from blood buffy coats. This TCR was recovered from a human donor in good health. The chain employs TRBV5-1 and TRBJ2-5; 8 bases align to TRBD2. DNA of the CDR3: TGCGCCAGCAGCCCCTTTCTCGGGGGGGAAGAGACCCAGTACTTC. Its protein is CASSPFLGGEETQYF.